The 28 T cell receptor beta chains below all came from one sample that was sequenced in a study of T-cell memory formation after mild COVID-19. TCRdb reprocessed the 5' RACE reads via MiXCR and lists one record per CDR3 protein. The sample comprises roughly 4,800 distinct CDR3 sequences, around a quarter of which are singletons, and 2.2% rests with the top ten. Sequences were obtained from PBMCs or a T cell subset sorted from them (not recorded which). All receptors derive from an adult who had mild COVID-19 (a few samples of this study predate the infection). Cell type and time point are not known.

By share of the sample, this clonotype is medium-sized. CDR3 coding DNA: TGCAGTGCTAGAGGAAAAGACAGATACTACGAGCAGTACTTC. This codes for CSARGKDRYYEQYF. The chain recombines TRBV20-1 with TRBJ2-7; a weak D match, TRBD1 (5 bases). The CDR3 runs to 14 residues. Trimming took 1 base from V and 3 from J, leaving 13 bases between them. CDR1 is DFQATT and CDR2 is SNEGSKA in the germline V gene (reference sequence).

This clonotype is labeled as medium-sized. V gene TRBV20-1 combines with J gene TRBJ2-3; 8 nucleotides line up with TRBD2. Germline V CDR1 and CDR2: DFQATT, SNEGSKA (reference sequence). Unmatched junction bases numbered 9, after V lost 3 bases and J lost 7 bases. The CDR3 spans 14 residues. The CDR3 nucleotides read TGCAGTGCTAGGATACTAGCGGAGGCCCATACGCAGTATTTT. Residues: CSARILAEAHTQYF.

Judged by abundance, this clonotype is medium-sized (0.01 to 0.1%). The J gene is TRBJ1-6, the V gene TRBV6-2 or TRBV6-3; no reliable D call. The germline gives CDR1 MNHEY, CDR2 SVGEGT. Trimming pared 6 bases from V and 9 bases from J, leaving 12 bases between. CDR3 length: 13 residues. CDR3 nucleotide sequence: TGTGCCAGCAGGAGGTGGGTCGGTTCACCCCTCCACTTT. Translation: CASRRWVGSPLHF.

By its share, this clonotype is medium-sized (0.01 to 0.1%). The chain employs TRBV29-1 and TRBJ1-1, with D maybe TRBD1 (5 bases). Germline CDR1 SQVTM, CDR2 ANQGSEA. The CDR3 has 13 amino acids. The ends were cut back, 5 bases at V and 5 bases at J, with 15 bases in the middle. Here the CDR3 DNA reads TGCAGCGTTTTTGGGGGAAGTAGTACTGAAGCTTTCTTT. Translated, it gives CSVFGGSSTEAFF.

This clonotype was detected ten times or more. The CDR3 coding sequence is TGTGCCAGCAGAACCTCGAGAGAGGGCAGGGGCTACACCTTC. It codes for CASRTSREGRGYTF. The rearrangement uses TRBV7-2 and TRBJ1-2; D ambiguous. The CDR3 length is 14 residues. Germline V gene data show CDR1 as SGHTA and CDR2 as FQGNSA. V lost 6 bases and J lost 8, with 19 bases in between. The variable domain in full, completed from reference TRBV7-2 and TRBJ1-2, reads GAGVSQSPSNKVTEKGKDVELRCDPISGHTALYWYRQSLGQGLEFLIYFQGNSAPDKSGLPSDRFSAERTGGSVSTLTIQRTQQEDSAVYLCASRTSREGRGYTFGSGTRLTVV.

This clonotype has ten or more counts. The V and J genes are TRBV10-3 and TRBJ1-1; no clear D gene. The V end was cut by 6 bases, the J end by 3 bases, with 11 bases between. The germline CDR1 and CDR2 sequences are ENHRY and SYGVKD. The CDR3 has 13 amino acids. The CDR3 is CAISEPSYTEAFF. CDR3 DNA: TGTGCCATCAGCGAACCTTCTTACACTGAAGCTTTCTTT.

This clonotype is classed as medium-sized. The V call is TRBV18, the J call TRBJ2-4; the D gene is possibly TRBD1 (5 bases). Trimming left V 0 bases short and J 0 bases short, with 9 bases between. Looked up from germline, CDR1 is KGHSH and CDR2 is LQKENI. The CDR3 has 16 residues. In DNA form, the CDR3 reads TGTGCCAGCTCACCACCTATAGGGGAAGCCAAAAACATTCAGTACTTC. The encoded protein is CASSPPIGEAKNIQYF.

This sequence joins TRBV11-3 and TRBJ2-2; tentative D call: TRBD2 (6 bases). Between the trimmed V and J ends, which lost 5 bases and 7 bases, there was a span of 17 bases. Germline V gene lookup returns CDR1 SGHNT and CDR2 YENEEA. CDR3 length: 15 residues. CDR3 nucleotides: TGTGCCAGCAGCGGGAGGACCCACGATGGCGGGGAGCTGTTTTTT. Translating gives CASSGRTHDGGELFF.

The chain has TRBV7-6 and TRBJ2-5, with 7 bases identical to TRBD2. The end of the DNA is better explained by TRBJ2-7, so the J call may be wrong. The CDR3 extends over 17 amino acids. Germline CDR1 and CDR2: SGHVS and FNYEAQ. The CDR3 loop reads CASSLGTGLKAFYEQYF. The CDR3 DNA reads as TGTGCCAGCAGCTTAGGGACGGGACTAAAAGCGTTCTACGAGCAGTACTTC.

This clonotype rates as medium-sized. The chain couples TRBV29-1 to TRBJ1-2, with D unresolved. CDR1 is SQVTM, CDR2 ANQGSEA, per germline. The V end lost 3 bases, the J end lost 1 base, and 9 bases lay between the germline ends. This CDR3 comprises 13 residues. The CDR3 sequence: CSVDDPINYGYTF. DNA of the CDR3: TGCAGCGTTGATGACCCGATTAACTATGGCTACACCTTC.

This clonotype has just one count. The chain uses TRBV7-9 and TRBJ2-5; perhaps TRBD2 as D (5 bases). Germline CDR1 SEHNR, CDR2 FQNEAQ (reference sequence). The length of the CDR3 is 12 residues. Deletions cut 2 bases from V and 10 bases from J, with 11 bases between. The CDR3 nucleotides are TGTGCCAGCAGCTTAATGTCAGAGGGCCAGTACTTC. It encodes CASSLMSEGQYF. Full variable domain (remainder filled in from reference TRBV7-9 and TRBJ2-5): DTGVSQNPRHKITKRGQNVTFRCDPISEHNRLYWYRQTLGQGPEFLTYFQNEAQLEKSRLLSDRFSAERPKGSFSTLEIQRTEQGDSAMYLCASSLMSEGQYFGPGTRLLVL.

This clonotype is medium-sized by share. This sequence joins TRBV5-6 and TRBJ1-2; D is undetermined. V shed 1 base and J shed 5 bases, with 9 bases lying between them. The CDR3 is 13 amino acids. Germline V gives CDR1 SGHDT, CDR2 YYEEEE. The CDR3 reads CASSLILGYGYTF. The CDR3 DNA is TGTGCCAGCAGCTTGATTTTGGGGTATGGCTACACCTTC.

CDR3 nucleotide sequence: TGCGCCAGCAGCTTGGGCGACCGGGGACTAGCGGGAGATACGCAGTATTTT. Translating it yields CASSLGDRGLAGDTQYF. The chain employs TRBV5-1 and TRBJ2-3; 12 nucleotides match TRBD2. Germline CDR1 reads SGHRS; CDR2 reads YFSETQ. The CDR3 sequence is 17 residues long. V lost 0 bases, J lost 5 bases, and 7 bases stayed unmatched.

This clonotype is medium-sized in the sample. This chain connects TRBV3-1 to TRBJ2-1, with 9 nucleotides matching TRBD1. CDR1 is LGHDT and CDR2 is YNNKEL in the germline V gene (reference sequence). This CDR3 has 14 residues. V trimming: 4 bases; J trimming: 7 bases; junction bases outside the gene matches: 5. The CDR3 DNA follows: TGTGCCAGCAGCCTCACCGGGACAGGGAATGAGCAGTTCTTC. Translating it yields CASSLTGTGNEQFF.

This clonotype is labeled medium-sized. J is TRBJ1-6 and V is TRBV7-6, with D hard to call. The CDR3 consists of 16 residues. V dropped 1 base and J dropped 0 bases, with 7 bases sitting between them. The germline V gene encodes CDR1 SGHVS and CDR2 FNYEAQ. CDR3 sequence (DNA): TGTGCCAGCAGCTTAGGCACATCCTCCTATAATTCACCCCTCCACTTT. It is translated as CASSLGTSSYNSPLHF.

By share of the sample, this clonotype is medium-sized. The chain links TRBV12-3 or TRBV12-4 to TRBJ2-5; D might be TRBD1 (5 bases). The CDR3 extends over 15 amino acids. V dropped 0 bases and J dropped 5 bases, with 13 bases sitting between them. The CDR3 sequence is CASSLAGESLETQYF. The DNA of the CDR3 is TGTGCCAGCAGTTTAGCAGGGGAATCGCTCGAGACCCAGTACTTC.

This clonotype is labeled medium-sized. The chain uses TRBV7-8 and TRBJ2-1, with 11 positions matching TRBD2. V lost 3 bases and J lost 14; bases outside the gene matches: 12. The germline V gene encodes CDR1 SGHVS and CDR2 FQNEAQ. The CDR3 extends over 15 amino acids. CDR3 DNA sequence: TGTGCCAGCAGCTTCATCCAGACTAGCGGGGAGCTGAAGTTCTTC. It translates to CASSFIQTSGELKFF.

This clonotype is large. The chain employs TRBV7-8 and TRBJ2-5; possible D gene TRBD2, 6 bases. Germline V gene data show CDR1 as SGHVS and CDR2 as FQNEAQ. CDR3 size: 14 residues. V was shortened by 1 base and J by 7 bases, with 13 bases between the two germline ends. As DNA, the CDR3 is TGTGCCAGCAGCTTAGACTTCCTCGGGGGGACCCAGTACTTC. It specifies CASSLDFLGGTQYF.

This clonotype ranks as medium-sized. This rearrangement joins TRBV3-1 to TRBJ2-2; D remains unclear. The CDR3 loop spans 13 amino acids. Germline V CDR1 and CDR2: LGHDT, YNNKEL (reference sequence). V was pared by 0 bases and J by 5 bases, with 4 bases between. CDR3 sequence (DNA): TGTGCCAGCAGCCAAGATATTACCGGGGAGCTGTTTTTT. Its protein is CASSQDITGELFF. The full variable domain, its missing parts supplied by reference TRBV3-1 and TRBJ2-2, is DTAVSQTPKYLVTQMGNDKSIKCEQNLGHDTMYWYKQDSKKFLKIMFSYNNKELIINETVPNRFSPKSPDKAHLNLHINSLELGDSAVYFCASSQDITGELFFGEGSRLTVL.

The V gene is TRBV7-3, the J gene TRBJ2-1; 10 nucleotides agree with TRBD2. The trim removed 5 bases at V and 4 bases at J, leaving 5 bases unmatched. The CDR3 covers 15 residues. Germline V lookup: CDR1 SGHTA, CDR2 FQGTGA. The CDR3 here is CASSPGTSAYNEQFF. The CDR3 coding sequence is TGTGCCAGCAGCCCAGGGACTAGCGCTTACAATGAGCAGTTCTTC.

By sample fraction, this clonotype is medium-sized. V usage is TRBV4-3 and J usage is TRBJ2-1; D is ambiguous. V was shortened by 0 bases and J by 2 bases, with 8 bases between the two germline ends. Per germline, CDR1 LGHNA and CDR2 YSLEER. The CDR3 sequence is 15 residues long. The CDR3: CASSQEAVTYNEQFF. CDR3 coding DNA: TGCGCCAGCAGCCAAGAGGCAGTTACCTACAATGAGCAGTTCTTC.

This clonotype was found many times. A read error may explain this, as a much larger clone is one base away. The chain links TRBV4-3 to TRBJ2-3; D is possibly TRBD1 (6 bases). The V gene's germline CDR1 is LGHNA and CDR2 YSLEER. This CDR3 spans 15 amino acids. The V end was cut by 4 bases, the J end by 6 bases, with 17 bases between. The CDR3 reads CASSLTGTGADTQYF. The CDR3 DNA follows: TGCGCCAGCAGCCTAACAGGGACGGGTGCGGATACGCAGTATTTT.

This clonotype is judged medium-sized. The rearrangement uses TRBV27 and TRBJ2-3; D unresolved. V was shortened by 3 bases and J by 0 bases, with 10 bases between the two germline ends. From germline, CDR1 is MNHEY and CDR2 SMNVEV (reference sequence). CDR3 length equals 15 residues. The CDR3 sequence is CASSFKQRSTDTQYF. CDR3 bases: TGTGCCAGCAGTTTCAAACAGCGTAGCACAGATACGCAGTATTTT.

In its sample, this clonotype ranks as medium-sized. This chain uses TRBV20-1 with TRBJ2-1; D might be TRBD1 or TRBD2, each matching 5 bases. Trimming left V 0 bases short and J 6 bases short, with 27 bases between. CDR1 and CDR2 from the germline V gene are DFQATT and SNEGSKA (reference sequence). The CDR3 spans 19 residues. The CDR3 protein is CSARDFQGQRTPFSNEQFF. The DNA for the CDR3 is TGCAGTGCTAGAGATTTCCAGGGCCAACGGACTCCTTTTTCCAATGAGCAGTTCTTC.

By frequency in the sample, this clonotype is medium-sized. The V gene is TRBV15, the J gene TRBJ1-1, with D possibly TRBD1 on 5 matching bases. V lost 2 bases and J 6 bases, leaving 10 bases between the germline ends. The CDR3 consists of 13 residues. Germline CDR1 is LNHNV and CDR2 is YYDKDF (reference sequence). The CDR3 nucleotides are TGTGCCACCAGCAGACCAGGGCATCCTGAAGCTTTCTTT. This codes for CATSRPGHPEAFF.

This clonotype was observed once. V is TRBV4-1 and J is TRBJ1-1; D remains ambiguous. CDR1 and CDR2 (germline): MGHRA, YSYEKL. CDR3 size: 13 residues. Trimming left V 2 bases short and J 5 bases short, with 9 bases between. This CDR3 is CASSQREVTEAFF. The CDR3 region has the DNA TGCGCCAGCAGCCAACGGGAAGTTACTGAAGCTTTCTTT.

This clonotype qualifies as medium-sized. The rearrangement links TRBV6-1 to TRBJ1-4; tentative D call: TRBD1 (5 bases). V gave up 4 bases and J gave up 0 bases, with 9 bases separating them. This CDR3 is built from 15 residues. Per germline, CDR1 MNHNS and CDR2 SASEGT. CDR3: CASSVWDSTNEKLFF. In DNA form, the CDR3 reads TGTGCCAGCAGTGTGTGGGACTCAACTAATGAAAAACTGTTTTTT.

The CDR3: CASRTANYGYTF. CDR3 coding DNA: TGTGCCAGCAGGACAGCTAACTATGGCTACACCTTC. The rearrangement joins TRBV27 to TRBJ1-2; TRBD1 might be the D (5 bases). The CDR3 sequence is 12 residues long. The V and J ends lost 6 bases and 0 bases respectively, with 5 bases between them. In germline, CDR1 is MNHEY, CDR2 SMNVEV (reference sequence).